Listed here is a single T cell receptor (beta chain). The repertoire was sequenced with immunoSEQ multiplex PCR; TCRdb's copy has only in-frame clones and lacks some. The repertoire includes almost 85,000 clones, just under 95% of them detected once, and approximately 4.8% sits in the top ten. V was cut by 7 bases and J by 6 bases, with 19 bases left in between. The germline gives CDR1 MDHEN, CDR2 SYDVKM. The CDR3 length is 15 residues. This sample was included in a study of control samples from healthy donors and cancer patients. The sequenced sample was blood. The V and J genes are TRBV28 and TRBJ2-1; D perhaps matches TRBD2 (7 bases). The sequence was obtained from a woman in her late teens or twenties in good health. CDR3 sequence reads: CASTPPGGIGNEQFF. The CDR3 DNA sequence: TGTGCCAGCACTCCTCCGGGGGGCATAGGCAATGAGCAGTTCTTC.